Each of the 18 T cell receptor beta chains below was sequenced from the same sample in a study of blood T cell repertoires in COVID-19. Profiled with immunoSEQ multiplex PCR; TCRdb holds only in-frame clones, not every one. Of about 170,000 clones in the sample, 88% were seen once. Material for sequencing was peripheral blood. All receptors come from a man between 60 and 75 years old with acute or convalescent COVID-19.

V is TRBV6-5 and J is TRBJ2-1; 10 nucleotides line up with TRBD1. Trimming cost V 4 bases and J 5 bases; bases outside gene matches: 8. Per germline, CDR1 MNHEY and CDR2 SVGAGI. The CDR3 covers 16 residues. This CDR3 is CASSSPRDRGNNEQFF. For the CDR3, the DNA is TGTGCCAGCAGTTCGCCCCGGGACAGGGGTAACAATGAGCAGTTCTTC.

Points on this clone: One end of the junction is discordant with germline, which a read error may explain. This chain connects TRBV5-6 to TRBJ2-3, with TRBD1 identical over 8 bases. Germline assignment: CDR1 SGHDT and CDR2 YYEEEE. The CDR3 is 14 residues long. DNA for the CDR3: TGTGCCAGCATCGGGACAGGTAGCAGAGATACGCAGTATTTT. Protein sequence: CASIGTGSRDTQYF.

Only one count was recorded for this clone. This chain connects TRBV24-1 to TRBJ1-5, with 7 bases that match TRBD1. This CDR3 comprises 18 residues. The germline V gene has CDR1 KGHDR and CDR2 SFDVKD. V shed 3 bases, J shed 2 bases, and the junction held 12 bases outside the gene matches. CDR3 bases: TGTGCCACCAGTGATGGGACAGCTTATAGCTCTGGCAATCAGCCCCAGCATTTT. Translated, it gives CATSDGTAYSSGNQPQHF.

J is TRBJ1-2 and V is TRBV13; possibly TRBD1 for D (6 bases). Trimming shortened V by 5 bases and J by 4 bases, and 8 bases separated the two germline ends. Germline V gives CDR1 PRHDT, CDR2 FYEKMQ (reference sequence). This CDR3 is built from 12 residues. CDR3: CASSRTVYGYTF. CDR3 coding DNA: TGTGCCAGCAGCCGGACAGTCTATGGCTACACCTTC. Together with reference TRBV13 and TRBJ1-2, the CDR3 gives the full variable domain: AAGVIQSPRHLIKEKRETATLKCYPIPRHDTVYWYQQGPGQDPQFLISFYEKMQSDKGSIPDRFSAQQFSDYHSELNMSSLELGDSALYFCASSRTVYGYTFGSGTRLTVV.

This clone was seen just once. The CDR3 DNA follows: TGTGCCAGCAGTTTTTCGGGGGATGGCTACACCTTC. It yields the protein CASSFSGDGYTF. The chain joins TRBV12-3 or TRBV12-4 to TRBJ1-2; tentatively, D is TRBD1 (5 bases). The CDR3 has 12 residues. V gave up 3 bases and J gave up 6 bases, with 8 bases separating them.

The sample holds a few counts of this clone. The V and J genes are TRBV4-1 and TRBJ2-3; the match to TRBD1 covers 7 bases. Germline values: CDR1 MGHRA, CDR2 YSYEKL. The CDR3 has 13 amino acids. J gave up 5 bases and V 4 bases, and 3 bases lay outside the gene matches. CDR3 coding DNA: TGCGCCAGCAGCCTGCAGGGGGTAGATACGCAGTATTTT. This gives the protein CASSLQGVDTQYF.

This clone was found once. This chain joins TRBV9 and TRBJ2-5, with a weak D call TRBD2 (6 bases). The germline V gene has CDR1 SGDLS and CDR2 YYNGEE. The CDR3 totals 13 residues. V was clipped by 4 bases and J by 5 bases, with 12 bases between them. The CDR3 reads CASSLGGSETQYF. The CDR3 coding sequence is TGTGCCAGCAGCCTGGGAGGCTCGGAGACCCAGTACTTC.

This chain links TRBV4-2 with TRBJ1-4; TRBD1 matches at 8 bases. CDR1 is LGHNA and CDR2 is YNFKEQ in the germline V gene. The CDR3 has 15 residues. The J segment lost 7 bases and the V segment lost 4 bases, leaving 8 bases of the junction unmatched. The CDR3 DNA reads as TGTGCCAGCAGCCTGACGACAGGGGCGGTTGAAAAACTGTTTTTT. Translated: CASSLTTGAVEKLFF.

J is TRBJ2-1 and V is TRBV2; 8 bases line up with TRBD2. Germline V gene data show CDR1 as SNHLY and CDR2 as FYNNEI. CDR3 size: 17 residues. The J segment lost 6 bases and the V segment lost 2 bases, leaving 12 bases of the junction unmatched. The CDR3 DNA sequence: TGTGCCAGCAGTGAATTAGAACGGCTAGCGGGCCCCAATGAGCAGTTCTTC. Protein product: CASSELERLAGPNEQFF. Variable domain in full (rest from reference TRBV2 and TRBJ2-1): EPEVTQTPSHQVTQMGQEVILRCVPISNHLYFYWYRQILGQKVEFLVSFYNNEISEKSEIFDDQFSVERPDGSNFTLKIRSTKLEDSAMYFCASSELERLAGPNEQFFGPGTRLTVL.

This chain joins TRBV4-1 and TRBJ1-1; unclear D gene. Germline V gives CDR1 MGHRA, CDR2 YSYEKL. V was pared by 3 bases and J by 7 bases, with 12 bases between. This CDR3 has 13 amino acids. CDR3 sequence: CASSQRRNYEAFF. DNA for the CDR3: TGCGCCAGCAGCCAGAGAAGAAATTATGAAGCTTTCTTT.

The chain recombines TRBV2 with TRBJ1-4; D might be TRBD1 (5 bases). Per the germline V gene, CDR1 is SNHLY and CDR2 is FYNNEI. The CDR3 totals 12 residues. The germline V and J ends were trimmed by 7 bases and 8 bases, with 11 bases remaining between them. The CDR3, as DNA: TGTGCCAGCACCTGGGGGGGGGAAAAACTGTTTTTT. This sequence encodes CASTWGGEKLFF.

This chain joins TRBV19 and TRBJ1-1; 7 nucleotides line up with TRBD1. Germline V gene data show CDR1 as LNHDA and CDR2 as SQIVND (reference sequence). V dropped 5 bases and J dropped 1; count of bases not matched to a gene: 7. This CDR3 has 15 amino acids. The CDR3 DNA is TGTGCCAGTAGTGCACGACAGGGTCGGAACACTGAAGCTTTCTTT. It codes for CASSARQGRNTEAFF.

This clone appeared once. The V call is TRBV5-1, the J call TRBJ1-4; a possible D gene is TRBD1 (5 bases). The CDR3 sequence is 15 residues long. V dropped 1 base and J dropped 7 bases, with 14 bases sitting between them. Germline CDR1 is SGHRS and CDR2 is YFSETQ. The CDR3: CASSLYGGASEKLFF. In DNA, the CDR3 is TGCGCCAGCAGCTTGTATGGAGGGGCAAGTGAAAAACTGTTTTTT.

A note on this clone: A much larger clone differs from this one at a single base, so this may be a read error. This same CDR3 is encoded by further DNA sequences in the sample. The chain links TRBV5-1 to TRBJ1-1; no definite D call. Germline CDR1 SGHRS, CDR2 YFSETQ. V was trimmed by 0 bases and J by 2 bases, leaving 5 bases between them. The CDR3 runs 13 residues. The CDR3 protein is CASSLDSNTEAFF. The CDR3 DNA reads as TGCGCCAGCAGCTTGGACAGCAACACTGAAGCTTTCTTT.

The chain recombines TRBV24-1 with TRBJ2-1; 7 nucleotides align to TRBD1. This CDR3 has 16 amino acids. With 0 bases clipped from V and 9 bases from J, the junction kept 10 bases outside the gene matches. Germline values: CDR1 KGHDR, CDR2 SFDVKD. CDR3 DNA sequence: TGTGCCACCAGTGATTTGAACTTTAACTCAGGGGGTGAGCAGTTCTTC. Amino acid sequence: CATSDLNFNSGGEQFF.

V is TRBV6-5 and J is TRBJ2-5; 8 bases are shared with TRBD1. V gave up 3 bases and J gave up 4 bases; unmatched junction bases: 4. The V gene's germline CDR1 is MNHEY and CDR2 SVGAGI. The CDR3 runs to 14 residues. The DNA of the CDR3 is TGTGCCAGCAGTTATACAGGGGGTAGAGAGACCCAGTACTTC. Protein sequence: CASSYTGGRETQYF.

The chain employs TRBV7-2 and TRBJ1-5, with 7 bases lining up with TRBD1. The CDR3 spans 16 residues. J lost 1 base, V lost 5 bases, and 8 bases had no gene match. Germline CDR1 SGHTA, CDR2 FQGNSA. The CDR3, as DNA: TGTGCCAGCAGCCCAGACAGGGCAAGGAGCAATCAGCCCCAGCATTTT. Amino acids: CASSPDRARSNQPQHF.

This chain uses TRBV29-1 with TRBJ2-3; D is perhaps TRBD1 (5 bases). The CDR3 consists of 12 residues. V lost 7 bases to trimming and J lost 2 bases, with 10 bases between them. Per germline, CDR1 SQVTM and CDR2 ANQGSEA. The CDR3 DNA sequence: TGCAGCGGTAGACAGCCCACAGATACGCAGTATTTT. It codes for CSGRQPTDTQYF.